Below, 21 T cell receptor beta chains from the same sample are listed, as sequenced in a study of tumor-infiltrating lymphocytes in localized non-small cell lung cancer. Clones were sequenced by immunoSEQ multiplex PCR, and TCRdb holds only the in-frame ones, with some missing. The table shows some 12,000 clones, with 78% occurring only once. The source material was lung tumor tissue. These TCRs come from a human donor with non-small cell lung cancer.

V and J are TRBV5-1 and TRBJ2-1, with TRBD2 matching 7 bases. V shed 5 bases and J 0 bases; nucleotides not matched to a gene: 5. Looked up from germline, CDR1 is SGHRS and CDR2 is YFSETQ. There are 15 residues in the CDR3. CDR3 nucleotide sequence: TGCGCCAGCAGATCAGCGGGGAGCTCCTACAATGAGCAGTTCTTC. Encoded protein: CASRSAGSSYNEQFF.

The chain couples TRBV15 to TRBJ2-7; D ambiguous. Trimming removed 1 base from V and 1 base from J, with 14 bases in between. The CDR3 spans 16 residues. Germline-derived CDR1 and CDR2 are LNHNV and YYDKDF (reference sequence). The CDR3 is CATSRVGVEASYEQYV. CDR3 coding DNA: TGTGCCACCAGCAGAGTTGGGGTAGAGGCGTCCTACGAGCAGTACGTC.

By sample share, this clone is medium-sized (0.01 to 0.1%). The chain has TRBV5-6 and TRBJ2-2; TRBD2 matches at 10 bases. V was clipped by 3 bases and J by 2 bases; unmatched bases: 1. Looked up from germline, CDR1 is SGHDT and CDR2 is YYEEEE. The CDR3 extends over 15 amino acids. DNA of the CDR3: TGTGCCAGCAGCTCTAGCGGGAGAAACACCGGGGAGCTGTTTTTT. Residues: CASSSSGRNTGELFF.

The DNA of the CDR3 is TGTGCCTGGAGTGTTCCACTGGGACGGGGGAGACAGCCCCAGCATTTT. The encoded protein is CAWSVPLGRGRQPQHF. The chain couples TRBV30 to TRBJ1-5, with D possibly being TRBD1 (5 bases). This CDR3 spans 16 amino acids. Germline-derived CDR1 and CDR2 are GTSNPN and SVGIG (reference sequence). V lost 0 bases to trimming and J lost 7 bases, with 19 bases between them.

The V call is TRBV6-1, the J call TRBJ2-5; the match to TRBD1 covers 9 bases. CDR1 MNHNS and CDR2 SASEGT come from the germline V gene. The junction had 16 bases not matched to a gene; V was cut back by 10 bases and J by 7 bases. The CDR3 length is 15 residues. The CDR3 coding sequence is TGTGCCACCAAGAAGGGACAGGGTGAGGAGGGGACCCAGTACTTC. Residues: CATKKGQGEEGTQYF.

The V gene is TRBV5-1, the J gene TRBJ2-1; a weak D match, TRBD2 (5 bases). The germline V gene has CDR1 SGHRS and CDR2 YFSETQ. The CDR3 has 16 amino acids. Trimming removed 5 bases at V and 1 base at J, with 16 bases between. Here the CDR3 DNA reads TGCGCCAGCAGGATGCCGGGGTTGAATTCCTACAATGAGCAGTTCTTC. It specifies CASRMPGLNSYNEQFF.

The rearrangement links TRBV7-2 to TRBJ2-1; D possibly uses TRBD1 or TRBD2 (5 bases each). The germline gives CDR1 SGHTA, CDR2 FQGNSA. Trimming shortened V by 5 bases and J by 7 bases, and 24 bases separated the two germline ends. There are 17 residues in the CDR3. CDR3 loop: CASSRTGTRSLSNEQFF. The DNA of the CDR3 is TGTGCCAGCAGCCGCACCGGGACCCGGAGTCTATCGAATGAGCAGTTCTTC.

The gene calls are TRBV30 and TRBJ1-6, with a weak D call TRBD1 (5 bases). The V end was cut by 5 bases, the J end by 7 bases, with 12 bases between. Germline V CDR1 and CDR2: GTSNPN, SVGIG (reference sequence). This CDR3 region has 13 residues. Here the CDR3 DNA reads TGTGCCTGGGCGGCAGGGCGGAATTCACCCCTCCACTTT. This sequence encodes CAWAAGRNSPLHF.

In its sample, this clone was seen a few times. The chain uses TRBV2 and TRBJ1-1, with 7 nucleotides matching TRBD1. The CDR3 loop spans 15 amino acids. The ends lost 6 bases at V and 0 bases at J; junction bases unmatched: 7. The V gene's germline CDR1 is SNHLY and CDR2 FYNNEI. CDR3 DNA sequence: TGTGCCAGCAGGGGACAGTTAATATTGAACACTGAAGCTTTCTTT. Translating gives CASRGQLILNTEAFF.

The rearrangement joins TRBV5-1 to TRBJ1-2, with TRBD1 as a possible D gene (6 bases). CDR3 length: 14 residues. Germline CDR1 is SGHRS and CDR2 is YFSETQ. V shed 3 bases and J shed 3 bases, with 12 bases lying between them. CDR3 DNA sequence: TGCGCCAGCAGCTCCCCGGCAGGGGACTATGGCTACACCTTC. Translating gives CASSSPAGDYGYTF.

The V gene is TRBV9, the J gene TRBJ1-2; TRBD1 matches 9 bases. CDR3 length: 16 amino acids. From germline, CDR1 is SGDLS and CDR2 YYNGEE. V was clipped by 4 bases and J by 7 bases; unmatched bases: 14. The CDR3 region is CASSPHPGQGSRGYTF. The CDR3 DNA is TGTGCCAGCAGCCCCCACCCGGGACAGGGCTCTCGTGGCTACACCTTC.

V gene TRBV7-9 combines with J gene TRBJ1-1, with D perhaps TRBD1 (6 bases). The germline V gene encodes CDR1 SEHNR and CDR2 FQNEAQ (reference sequence). V dropped 8 bases and J dropped 1 base, with 8 bases sitting between them. The CDR3 spans 12 residues. CDR3 DNA sequence: TGTGCCAGCGGACAGTCGAACACTGAAGCTTTCTTT. This gives the protein CASGQSNTEAFF. Full variable domain (outside the CDR3, taken from reference TRBV7-9 and TRBJ1-1): DTGVSQNPRHKITKRGQNVTFRCDPISEHNRLYWYRQTLGQGPEFLTYFQNEAQLEKSRLLSDRFSAERPKGSFSTLEIQRTEQGDSAMYLCASGQSNTEAFFGQGTRLTVV.

Only a few counts were recorded for this clone. The chain has TRBV2 and TRBJ1-3; D is perhaps TRBD1 (6 bases). This CDR3 spans 16 amino acids. V was shortened by 0 bases and J by 5 bases, with 14 bases between the two germline ends. From germline, CDR1 is SNHLY and CDR2 FYNNEI. The CDR3 here is CASSEAGTRNRNTIYF. DNA of the CDR3: TGTGCCAGCAGTGAAGCCGGGACACGGAATAGAAACACCATATATTTT.

This chain links TRBV10-2 with TRBJ1-5; the D gene is possibly TRBD1 (5 bases). CDR1 WSHSY and CDR2 SAAADI come from the germline V gene. Deletions cut 7 bases from V and 6 bases from J, with 13 bases between. The CDR3 contains 13 residues. Written as DNA, the CDR3 is TGCGCCAGCACCGAGGGGTTGGTTCAGCCCCAGCATTTT. It specifies CASTEGLVQPQHF.

This chain uses TRBV19 with TRBJ2-1, with TRBD2 identical over 13 bases. V was pared by 3 bases and J by 4 bases, with 3 bases of the junction left unmatched. There are 16 residues in the CDR3. The germline V gene encodes CDR1 LNHDA and CDR2 SQIVND (reference sequence). The chain's CDR3 is CASSMGLAGPYNEQFF. In nucleotides, the CDR3 is TGTGCCAGTAGTATGGGACTAGCGGGGCCTTACAATGAGCAGTTCTTC.

This rearrangement joins TRBV5-5 to TRBJ1-1; D gene ambiguous. V was trimmed by 0 bases and J by 6 bases, leaving 6 bases between them. CDR1 and CDR2 from the germline V gene are SGHKS and YYEKEE (reference sequence). This CDR3 comprises 12 residues. CDR3 DNA sequence: TGTGCCAGCAGCTTGGAGAAGGCTGAAGCTTTCTTT. The encoded protein is CASSLEKAEAFF.

This sequence joins TRBV10-2 and TRBJ2-3, with 10 nucleotides matching TRBD2. In germline, CDR1 is WSHSY, CDR2 SAAADI. The trim removed 8 bases at V and 5 bases at J, leaving 13 bases unmatched. The CDR3 loop spans 16 amino acids. This CDR3 reads CASRIDSGRRGDTQYF. The CDR3 nucleotides are TGCGCCAGCCGGATAGATAGCGGGAGGCGGGGAGATACGCAGTATTTT.

The chain combines TRBV2 with TRBJ2-6; 11 bases line up with TRBD2. Per the germline V gene, CDR1 is SNHLY and CDR2 is FYNNEI. This CDR3 region has 16 residues. Germline trimming cut 5 bases from V and 4 bases from J; bases unmatched to any gene: 4. The CDR3 reads CASSRLAGSGANVLTF. The CDR3 nucleotides are TGTGCCAGCAGTCGACTAGCGGGGTCGGGGGCCAACGTCCTGACTTTC.

The chain joins TRBV6-5 to TRBJ2-5; the D gene is possibly TRBD2 (5 bases). Germline V lookup: CDR1 MNHEY, CDR2 SVGAGI. The V end was cut by 10 bases, the J end by 5 bases, with 17 bases between. The CDR3 is 13 amino acids. Here the CDR3 reads CATRTWGAETQYF. The CDR3 region has the DNA TGTGCCACCCGTACGTGGGGAGCCGAGACCCAGTACTTC.

The chain couples TRBV6-4 to TRBJ1-5; D not certain. Trimming took 4 bases from V and 1 from J, leaving 5 bases between them. The length of the CDR3 is 13 residues. CDR1 and CDR2 (germline): MRHNA, SNTAGT. The CDR3 DNA reads as TGTGCCAGCAGTGCCACCAGCAATCAGCCCCAGCATTTT. As protein: CASSATSNQPQHF.

The V call is TRBV7-9, the J call TRBJ2-1; maybe TRBD1 (6 bases). The germline V gene encodes CDR1 SEHNR and CDR2 FQNEAQ (reference sequence). Trimming removed 6 bases at V and 8 bases at J, with 11 bases between. The CDR3 length is 12 residues. The CDR3 DNA follows: TGTGCCAGCAGAAACCAGGGGCATGAGCAGTTCTTC. Amino acids: CASRNQGHEQFF.